The 22 T cell receptor beta chains given below trace back to one sample, sequenced in a study of cytomegalovirus exposure and HLA in healthy donors. The primer mix had 60 Vbeta and 13 Jbeta primers. Data came from immunoSEQ multiplex PCR; TCRdb stores just in-frame clones and leaves some out. The table lists 150,000 to 200,000 clones, roughly 80% of them singletons. Material for sequencing was PBMCs. These receptors were obtained from a man aged 18 to 30 in good health and CMV-seronegative.

The chain couples TRBV28 to TRBJ1-1, with D unclear. Germline V gene sequence: CDR1 MDHEN, CDR2 SYDVKM. The CDR3 extends over 13 amino acids. The V end was cut by 10 bases, the J end by 4 bases, with 16 bases between. The CDR3 bases are TGTGCCACCTCGCGGGAGGACGGCACTGAAGCTTTCTTT. This encodes CATSREDGTEAFF.

This clone appeared a single time. This chain uses TRBV25-1 with TRBJ1-1, with D unresolved. Germline CDR1 MGHDK, CDR2 SYGVNS. This CDR3 region has 13 residues. The V and J ends lost 4 bases and 1 base respectively, with 7 bases between them. The CDR3 DNA follows: TGTGCCAGCAGTGCCCACTGGAACACTGAAGCTTTCTTT. This sequence encodes CASSAHWNTEAFF.

The chain is built from TRBV14 and TRBJ2-3; tentative D call: TRBD1 (5 bases). Germline V gene data show CDR1 as SGHDN and CDR2 as FVKESK. V lost 4 bases and J lost 6, with 11 bases in between. The CDR3 consists of 13 residues. The CDR3 loop is CASSPYRLDTQYF. CDR3 in DNA: TGTGCCAGCAGCCCGTACAGGTTGGATACGCAGTATTTT.

The J gene is TRBJ2-7, the V gene TRBV15; D is uncertain. CDR1 LNHNV and CDR2 YYDKDF come from the germline V gene (reference sequence). Trimming removed 0 bases from V and 5 bases from J, with 17 bases in between. The CDR3 sequence is 16 residues long. The CDR3 sequence: CATSRELRKKRDEQYF. CDR3 DNA sequence: TGTGCCACCAGCAGAGAATTGCGAAAAAAACGCGACGAGCAGTACTTC.

V and J are TRBV7-9 and TRBJ2-3; D possibly corresponds to TRBD2 (5 bases). The germline CDR1 and CDR2 sequences are SEHNR and FQNEAQ (reference sequence). This CDR3 region has 14 residues. V was shortened by 5 bases and J by 2 bases, with 11 bases between the two germline ends. The CDR3 reads CASSQGLLTDTQYF. CDR3 in DNA: TGTGCCAGCAGCCAAGGACTTCTCACAGATACGCAGTATTTT. The variable domain in full, with the rest retrieved from reference TRBV7-9 and TRBJ2-3, is DTGVSQNPRHKITKRGQNVTFRCDPISEHNRLYWYRQTLGQGPEFLTYFQNEAQLEKSRLLSDRFSAERPKGSFSTLEIQRTEQGDSAMYLCASSQGLLTDTQYFGPGTRLTVL.

About this clone itself: The same CDR3 also results from other DNA sequences found in this sample. This chain uses TRBV6-5 with TRBJ1-1; D call uncertain. Germline V CDR1 and CDR2: MNHEY, SVGAGI. CDR3 length: 14 amino acids. Trimming stripped 0 bases from V and 0 bases from J, with 5 bases between. The CDR3 sequence: CASSYSRVNTEAFF. The CDR3 DNA reads as TGTGCCAGCAGTTACTCGCGGGTGAACACTGAAGCTTTCTTT.

V gene TRBV19 combines with J gene TRBJ2-7; 7 nucleotides line up with TRBD2. Per germline, CDR1 LNHDA and CDR2 SQIVND (reference sequence). The CDR3 loop spans 16 amino acids. Trimming cost V 1 base and J 3 bases; bases outside gene matches: 9. The CDR3 nucleotides read TGTGCCAGTAGTATAGGCTCCCAAGCGGGATTCTACGAGCAGTACTTC. Protein product: CASSIGSQAGFYEQYF.

The V and J genes are TRBV7-3 and TRBJ2-1; 9 bases fit TRBD1. The J segment lost 1 base and the V segment lost 5 bases, leaving 6 bases of the junction unmatched. CDR1 and CDR2 (germline): SGHTA, FQGTGA. The length of the CDR3 is 16 residues. The CDR3 sequence: CASSLTGGASYNEQFF. The DNA of the CDR3 is TGTGCCAGCAGCCTCACAGGGGGCGCGTCCTACAATGAGCAGTTCTTC. The entire variable domain, with the rest obtained from reference TRBV7-3 and TRBJ2-1, is as follows: GAGVSQTPSNKVTEKGKYVELRCDPISGHTALYWYRQSLGQGPEFLIYFQGTGAADDSGLPNDRFFAVRPEGSVSTLKIQRTERGDSAVYLCASSLTGGASYNEQFFGPGTRLTVL.

This chain uses TRBV5-4 with TRBJ2-1; D possibly corresponds to TRBD2 (5 bases). Germline-derived CDR1 and CDR2 are SGHNT and YYREEE (reference sequence). The CDR3 spans 16 residues. Deletions cut 1 base from V and 4 bases from J, with 15 bases between. The CDR3 protein is CASSLFTDFQYNEQFF. The CDR3 region has the DNA TGTGCCAGCAGCTTGTTCACGGACTTCCAATACAATGAGCAGTTCTTC.

The chain employs TRBV5-8 and TRBJ2-1; 10 positions agree with TRBD1. V dropped 4 bases and J dropped 4; count of bases not matched to a gene: 5. Germline CDR1 reads SGHTS; CDR2 reads YDEGEE. This CDR3 is 15 amino acids long. For the CDR3, the DNA is TGTGCCAGCAGCCTGGGGACAGGGGCTTACAATGAGCAGTTCTTC. Translating it yields CASSLGTGAYNEQFF.

By share, this clone counts as medium-sized. The gene calls are TRBV4-3 and TRBJ2-5; 11 positions match TRBD2. The CDR3 is 15 amino acids. V dropped 5 bases and J dropped 1; count of bases not matched to a gene: 3. Germline CDR1 is LGHNA and CDR2 is YSLEER. The DNA of the CDR3 is TGCGCCAGCAGCACTGGGACTAGCGGCCAAGAGACCCAGTACTTC. It encodes CASSTGTSGQETQYF.

The CDR3 nucleotides are TGTGCCAGCAGCTTCAATGGGAGGGCAGGGGAGCTGTTTTTT. Translated: CASSFNGRAGELFF. The chain carries TRBV9 and TRBJ2-2; 7 positions match TRBD2. Germline V gives CDR1 SGDLS, CDR2 YYNGEE. Losses at the gene ends were 4 bases for V and 8 bases for J; bases not matched to a gene: 8. The CDR3 covers 14 residues.

The V gene is TRBV9, the J gene TRBJ1-2; D might be TRBD1 (5 bases). This CDR3 has 14 amino acids. CDR1 and CDR2 (germline): SGDLS, YYNGEE. V lost 0 bases to trimming and J lost 8 bases, with 14 bases between them. In nucleotides, the CDR3 is TGTGCCAGCAGCGTAGATCGGGGGGGAAGGGGCTACACCTTC. It is translated as CASSVDRGGRGYTF.

V usage is TRBV30 and J usage is TRBJ2-7; maybe TRBD1 (5 bases). From germline, CDR1 is GTSNPN and CDR2 SVGIG (reference sequence). CDR3 length: 15 amino acids. Trimming took off 3 bases at V and 0 bases at J, with 15 bases between the two ends. The CDR3 DNA reads TGTGCCTGGAGGACCTCCCCGACAGTCTCCTACGAGCAGTACTTC. Protein sequence: CAWRTSPTVSYEQYF.

The chain employs TRBV11-3 and TRBJ2-3; TRBD2 is a possible D gene (6 bases). Germline V lookup: CDR1 SGHNT, CDR2 YENEEA. The length of the CDR3 is 18 residues. V was trimmed by 2 bases and J by 2 bases, leaving 20 bases between them. Here the CDR3 reads CASSLLHGGLASTDTQYF. The CDR3, as DNA: TGTGCCAGCAGCTTACTCCATGGAGGGCTAGCATCCACAGATACGCAGTATTTT.

The chain recombines TRBV6-1 with TRBJ2-3; D might be TRBD1 (5 bases). Between the trimmed V and J ends, which lost 7 bases and 2 bases, there was a span of 13 bases. The length of the CDR3 is 14 residues. The germline V gene encodes CDR1 MNHNS and CDR2 SASEGT. DNA of the CDR3: TGTGCCAGCAAAGGACACGCTGACACAGATACGCAGTATTTT. Residues: CASKGHADTDTQYF.

V usage is TRBV10-2 and J usage is TRBJ1-1; D ambiguous. The CDR3 is 12 residues long. Trimming pared 4 bases from V and 8 bases from J, leaving 11 bases between. The germline V gene has CDR1 WSHSY and CDR2 SAAADI. CDR3 DNA: TGCGCCAGCAGTGGCGCCGGGGAAGAAGCTTTCTTT. Its protein is CASSGAGEEAFF.

The J gene is TRBJ1-6, the V gene TRBV15, with 10 bases aligning to TRBD1. Germline CDR1 reads LNHNV; CDR2 reads YYDKDF (reference sequence). J was trimmed by 7 bases and V by 5 bases; bases with no gene match: 5. The CDR3 extends over 15 amino acids. The CDR3 here is CATSVDRGQNSPLHF. The CDR3 nucleotides are TGTGCCACCAGCGTAGACAGGGGGCAAAATTCACCCCTCCACTTT.

This chain connects TRBV9 to TRBJ1-2; 7 nucleotides agree with TRBD1. Trimming at V came to 4 bases and at J to 4 bases, leaving 10 bases not matched to a gene. From germline, CDR1 is SGDLS and CDR2 YYNGEE. This CDR3 comprises 15 residues. The CDR3, as DNA: TGTGCCAGCAGCAAACAGGGGCGGTCTTCCTATGGCTACACCTTC. Encoded protein: CASSKQGRSSYGYTF.

This chain uses TRBV29-1 with TRBJ2-3, with TRBD2 identical over 14 bases. The CDR3 consists of 15 residues. Germline CDR1 and CDR2: SQVTM and ANQGSEA. V trimming: 4 bases; J trimming: 1 base; junction bases outside the gene matches: 1. The CDR3 spells CSVGLAGGRTDTQYF. The CDR3, as DNA: TGCAGCGTTGGACTAGCGGGGGGGCGCACAGATACGCAGTATTTT.

This chain uses TRBV4-1 with TRBJ2-3; D perhaps matches TRBD1 (5 bases). The germline V and J ends were trimmed by 1 base and 3 bases, with 14 bases remaining between them. Germline V CDR1 and CDR2: MGHRA, YSYEKL. The CDR3 covers 16 residues. The CDR3 coding sequence is TGCGCCAGCAGCCAAGTCGGCAGGGCCCGGACAGATACGCAGTATTTT. Residues: CASSQVGRARTDTQYF.

The chain uses TRBV28 and TRBJ1-4, with D possibly TRBD1 on 5 matching bases. The CDR3 sequence is 13 residues long. Per the germline V gene, CDR1 is MDHEN and CDR2 is SYDVKM. V was trimmed by 6 bases and J by 7 bases, leaving 12 bases between them. CDR3 sequence (DNA): TGTGCCAGCAGCTCGGGGGGAATTGAAAAACTGTTTTTT. Protein sequence: CASSSGGIEKLFF.